This T cell receptor (beta chain) was obtained from a study of T cell repertoires in cytomegalovirus infection. Study information: Matching HLA type and CMV infection were both indicated by public TCR beta signatures. Study-level points and caveats: The cumulative frequency of public TCR beta families identified carriers of CMV plus the relevant HLA. CMV-specific HLA-C-restricted TCR beta clonotypes dominated the ex vivo response.

This clonotype was seen a handful of times. Its antigen is unknown. MiXCR, run by TCRdb on the reads, gives a single entry per CDR3 protein. There are approximately 250,000 distinct CDR3 sequences in the sample; 9.1% occur only once, and approximately 16% lies in the top ten. The CDR3 extends over 14 amino acids. The V gene lost 3 bases and the J gene lost 4 bases, with 12 bases spanning the gap. CDR1 and CDR2 (germline): KGHSH, LQKENI. The specimen sequenced was PBMCs. The TCR comes from a human donor in good health (CMV status not recorded). Some clones in this sample may be carry-over from other donors' samples. This sequence joins TRBV18 and TRBJ2-5; D perhaps matches TRBD2 (6 bases). CDR3 loop: CASSPGTAVETQYF. As DNA, the CDR3 is TGTGCCAGCTCACCCGGGACTGCCGTAGAGACCCAGTACTTC.